This T cell receptor beta chain was captured in a study of cytomegalovirus exposure and HLA in healthy donors. General study findings and limits: The study labeled 150 to 200 TCR beta chains cytomegalovirus-associated. Most sequenced TCRs were rare (though some public TCRs occurred in many donors). In an earlier analysis, most TCR beta V segments were productive about 87% or about 30% of the time.

This CDR3 spans 14 amino acids. V lost 2 bases, J lost 2 bases, and 0 bases stayed unmatched. Germline CDR1 is SNHLY and CDR2 is FYNNEI. The PCR employed 60 Vbeta primers together with 13 Jbeta primers. The assay was immunoSEQ multiplex PCR, and TCRdb's table has in-frame clones only and misses some. The profile shows about 110,000 clones, 65% to 80% of them singletons. As for this clone: Its target is unknown.

The specimen was PBMCs. The chain carries TRBV2 and TRBJ2-1; 7 bases align to TRBD1. This receptor was identified in a man aged 55 to 70 in good health and CMV-seronegative. This CDR3 is CASSEQGAYNEQFF. As DNA, the CDR3 is TGTGCCAGCAGTGAACAGGGGGCCTACAATGAGCAGTTCTTC.